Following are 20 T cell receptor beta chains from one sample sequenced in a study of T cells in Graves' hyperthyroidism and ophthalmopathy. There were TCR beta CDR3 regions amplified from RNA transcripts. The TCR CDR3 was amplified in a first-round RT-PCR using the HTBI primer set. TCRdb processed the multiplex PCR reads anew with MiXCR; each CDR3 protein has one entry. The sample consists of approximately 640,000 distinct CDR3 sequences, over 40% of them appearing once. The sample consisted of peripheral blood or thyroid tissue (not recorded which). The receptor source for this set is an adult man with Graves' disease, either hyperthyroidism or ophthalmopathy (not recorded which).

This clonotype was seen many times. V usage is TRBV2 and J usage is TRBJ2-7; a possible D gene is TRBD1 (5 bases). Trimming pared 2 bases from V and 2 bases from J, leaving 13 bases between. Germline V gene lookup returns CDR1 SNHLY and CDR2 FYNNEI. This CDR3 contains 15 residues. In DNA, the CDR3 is TGTGCCAGCAGTGAATCCGGCAGGGCTACCTACGAGCAGTACTTC. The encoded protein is CASSESGRATYEQYF.

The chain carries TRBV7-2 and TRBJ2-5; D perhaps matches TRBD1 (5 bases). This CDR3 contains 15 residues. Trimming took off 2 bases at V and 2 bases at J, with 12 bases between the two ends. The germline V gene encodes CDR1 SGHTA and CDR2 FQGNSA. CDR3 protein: CASSLQADKQETQYF. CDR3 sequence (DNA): TGTGCCAGCAGCTTACAGGCGGACAAACAAGAGACCCAGTACTTC.

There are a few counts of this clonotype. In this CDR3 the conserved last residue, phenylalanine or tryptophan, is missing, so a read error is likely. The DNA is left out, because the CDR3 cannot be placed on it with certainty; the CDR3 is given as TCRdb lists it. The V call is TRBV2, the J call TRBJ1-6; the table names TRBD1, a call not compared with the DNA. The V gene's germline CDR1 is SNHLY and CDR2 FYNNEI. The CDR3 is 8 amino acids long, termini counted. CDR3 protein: CASTQGYY.

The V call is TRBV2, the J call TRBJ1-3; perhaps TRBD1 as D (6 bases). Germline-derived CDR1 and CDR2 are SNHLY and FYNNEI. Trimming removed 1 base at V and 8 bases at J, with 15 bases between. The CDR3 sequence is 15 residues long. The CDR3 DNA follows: TGTGCCAGCAGTGAAGTAGGTCAGGGGCCGGACACCATATATTTT. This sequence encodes CASSEVGQGPDTIYF.

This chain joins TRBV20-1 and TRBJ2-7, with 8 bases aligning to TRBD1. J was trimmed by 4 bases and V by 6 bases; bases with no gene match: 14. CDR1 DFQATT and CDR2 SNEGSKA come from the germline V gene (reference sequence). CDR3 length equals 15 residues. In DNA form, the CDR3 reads TGCAGTGCCACAAACCATGGACAGGGCATATACGAGCAGTACTTC. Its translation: CSATNHGQGIYEQYF.

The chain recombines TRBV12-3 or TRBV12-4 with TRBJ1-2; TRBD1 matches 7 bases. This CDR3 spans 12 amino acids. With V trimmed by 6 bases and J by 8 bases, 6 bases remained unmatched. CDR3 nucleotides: TGTGCCAGCAGGAGACAGGGAATAGGCTACACCTTC. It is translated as CASRRQGIGYTF.

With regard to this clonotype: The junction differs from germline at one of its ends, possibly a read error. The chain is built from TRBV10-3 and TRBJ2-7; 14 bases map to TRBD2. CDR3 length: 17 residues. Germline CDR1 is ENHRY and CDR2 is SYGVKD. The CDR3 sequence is CAISESGTSGRSYEQCF. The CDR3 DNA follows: TGTGCCATCAGTGAGTCCGGGACTAGCGGGAGATCCTACGAGCAGTGCTTC.

The CDR3 loop is CATSRGLAGANVLTF. Here the CDR3 DNA reads TGTGCCACCAGCAGAGGCTTGGCTGGGGCCAACGTCCTGACTTTC. The chain has TRBV15 and TRBJ2-6; D ambiguous. Germline V lookup: CDR1 LNHNV, CDR2 YYDKDF (reference sequence). With 1 base removed from V and 2 bases from J, the gap between germline ends came to 6 bases. CDR3 length equals 15 residues.

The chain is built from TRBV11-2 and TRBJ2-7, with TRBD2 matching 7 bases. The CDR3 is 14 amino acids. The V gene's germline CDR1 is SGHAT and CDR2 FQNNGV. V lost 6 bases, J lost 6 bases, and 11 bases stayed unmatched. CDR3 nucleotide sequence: TGTGCCAGCAGTTTGGAGTGGGGAGGGATCGAGCAGTACTTC. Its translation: CASSLEWGGIEQYF.

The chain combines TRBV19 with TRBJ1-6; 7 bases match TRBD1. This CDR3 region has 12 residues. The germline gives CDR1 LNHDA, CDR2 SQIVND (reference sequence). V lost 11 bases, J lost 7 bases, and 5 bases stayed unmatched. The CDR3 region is CAVGGRNSPLHF. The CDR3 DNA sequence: TGTGCCGTAGGGGGCAGGAATTCACCCCTCCACTTT. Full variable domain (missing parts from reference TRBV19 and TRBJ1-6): DGGITQSPKYLFRKEGQNVTLSCEQNLNHDAMYWYRQDPGQGLRLIYYSQIVNDFQKGDIAEGYSVSREKKESFPLTVTSAQKNPTAFYLCAVGGRNSPLHFGNGTRLTVT.

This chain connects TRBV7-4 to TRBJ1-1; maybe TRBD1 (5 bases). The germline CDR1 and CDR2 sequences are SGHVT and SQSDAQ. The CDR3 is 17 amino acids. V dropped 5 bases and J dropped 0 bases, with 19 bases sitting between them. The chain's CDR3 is CASSQEFRDSLNTEAFF. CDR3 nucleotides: TGTGCCAGCAGCCAAGAATTCAGGGACTCCTTGAACACTGAAGCTTTCTTT.

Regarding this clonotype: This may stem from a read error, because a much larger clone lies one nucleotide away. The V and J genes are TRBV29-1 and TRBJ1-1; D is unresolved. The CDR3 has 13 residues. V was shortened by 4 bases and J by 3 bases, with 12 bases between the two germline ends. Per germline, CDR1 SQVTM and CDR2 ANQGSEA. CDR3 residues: CSVGAKVDTEAFF. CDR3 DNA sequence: TGCAGCGTTGGAGCCAAGGTCGACACTGAAGCTTTCTTT.

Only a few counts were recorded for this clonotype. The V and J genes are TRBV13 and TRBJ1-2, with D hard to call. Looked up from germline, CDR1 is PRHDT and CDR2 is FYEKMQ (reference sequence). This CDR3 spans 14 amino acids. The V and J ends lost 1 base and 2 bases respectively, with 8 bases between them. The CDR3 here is CASSLENGNYGYTF. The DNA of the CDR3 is TGTGCCAGCAGCTTAGAAAACGGAAACTATGGCTACACCTTC.

The CDR3 DNA is TGTGCCAGCATGCTGACAGATAGAGAGACCCAGTACTTC. The encoded protein is CASMLTDRETQYF. The chain recombines TRBV7-9 with TRBJ2-5, with D possibly TRBD1 on 5 matching bases. Looked up from germline, CDR1 is SEHNR and CDR2 is FQNEAQ (reference sequence). The CDR3 is 13 amino acids. Trimming took off 7 bases at V and 4 bases at J, with 13 bases between the two ends.

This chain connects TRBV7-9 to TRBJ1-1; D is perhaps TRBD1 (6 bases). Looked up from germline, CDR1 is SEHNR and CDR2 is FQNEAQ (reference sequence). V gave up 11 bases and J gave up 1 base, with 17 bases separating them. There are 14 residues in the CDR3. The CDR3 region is CAGTKGTPNTEAFF. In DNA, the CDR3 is TGTGCCGGAACCAAAGGGACACCGAACACTGAAGCTTTCTTT.

The CDR3, as DNA: TGTGCCAGCAGCCCGGGACCCGTCCTTAGGGAGCAGTACTTC. Protein product: CASSPGPVLREQYF. The chain combines TRBV7-2 with TRBJ2-7; D may match TRBD1 or TRBD2 (5 bases each). There are 14 residues in the CDR3. Germline CDR1 and CDR2: SGHTA and FQGNSA. V gave up 5 bases and J gave up 7 bases, with 18 bases separating them.

The CDR3: CAISEGRWGTGEQYF. In DNA form, the CDR3 reads TGTGCCATCAGTGAAGGGAGGTGGGGGACTGGGGAGCAGTACTTC. The chain recombines TRBV10-3 with TRBJ2-7, with D possibly matching TRBD2 (6 bases). CDR3 length: 15 amino acids. Per germline, CDR1 ENHRY and CDR2 SYGVKD. Trimming pared 3 bases from V and 7 bases from J, leaving 19 bases between.

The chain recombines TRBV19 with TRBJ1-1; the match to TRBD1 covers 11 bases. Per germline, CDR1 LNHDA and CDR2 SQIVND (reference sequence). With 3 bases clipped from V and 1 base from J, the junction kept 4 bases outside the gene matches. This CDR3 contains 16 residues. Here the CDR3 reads CASSIQGTGGNTEAFF. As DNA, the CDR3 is TGTGCCAGTAGTATCCAGGGGACAGGGGGGAACACTGAAGCTTTCTTT.

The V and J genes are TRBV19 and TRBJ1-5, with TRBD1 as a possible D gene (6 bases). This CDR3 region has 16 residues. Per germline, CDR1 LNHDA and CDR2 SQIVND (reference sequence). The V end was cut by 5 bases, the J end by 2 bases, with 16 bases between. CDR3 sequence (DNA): TGTGCCAGTAGTTGGGCGGGGGGCAAAGGCAATCAGCCCCAGCATTTT. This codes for CASSWAGGKGNQPQHF.

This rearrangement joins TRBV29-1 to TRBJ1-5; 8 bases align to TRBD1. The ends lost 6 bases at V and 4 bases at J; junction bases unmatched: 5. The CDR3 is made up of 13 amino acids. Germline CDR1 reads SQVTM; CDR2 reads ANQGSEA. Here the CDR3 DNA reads TGCAGCGTGAGGACAGGGACTAATCAGCCCCAGCATTTT. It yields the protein CSVRTGTNQPQHF.